This T cell receptor (beta chain) derives from a study of OX40 agonist ivuxolimab in advanced cancers. Across the whole study: People who had prior anti-PD-1, anti-PD-L1 or anti-CTLA-4 therapy could take part, and under 50% had some.

The germline gives CDR1 SQVTM, CDR2 ANQGSEA. The CDR3 covers 14 residues. V shed 5 bases and J shed 0 bases, with 14 bases lying between them. The assay was immunoSEQ multiplex PCR, and TCRdb's table has in-frame clones only and misses some. Of some 30,000 clones in the sample, more than 75% were seen once. This material consisted of CD4+ or CD8+ T cells sorted from blood, taken in a trial of the OX40 agonist ivuxolimab. The TCR originated in an adult with an advanced solid tumor such as melanoma, head and neck, liver or kidney cancer. The chain recombines TRBV29-1 with TRBJ2-7, with a tentative D call TRBD2 (6 bases). CDR3 in amino acids: CSVRGGRSSYEQYF. The CDR3 DNA is TGCAGCGTTAGGGGTGGGAGGAGCTCCTACGAGCAGTACTTC.